This T cell receptor (beta chain) was sequenced for a study of blood T cell repertoires in COVID-19. Study as a whole: The United States, Italy and Spain provided the acute and convalescent COVID-19 samples. Sample material is recorded as cDNA or gDNA derived from T cells, B-cell-depleted T cells, or PBMCs.

Repertoires were generated with immunoSEQ multiplex PCR, while TCRdb's copy carries only in-frame clones and drops some. Found here are about 120,000 clones, 81% of them singletons; the top ten hold roughly 1.6%. The V gene end was trimmed by 2 bases and the J gene end by 5 bases; junction bases not matched to a gene: 2. The germline V gene has CDR1 LGHDT and CDR2 YNNKEL (reference sequence). The CDR3 loop spans 14 amino acids. The V gene is TRBV3-1 (or the pseudogene TRBV3-2), the J gene TRBJ2-7, with 11 bases identical to TRBD1. Material: peripheral blood. The source is a man aged 50 or older with acute or convalescent COVID-19. CDR3 nucleotide sequence: TGTGCCAGCAGCCAACGGACAGGGGGCAACGAGCAGTACTTC. Its translation is CASSQRTGGNEQYF.